The clone carrying this TCR beta chain was picked up a small number of times. What it binds is not known. This sample is drawn from a study of response to subunit inactivated influenza vaccine. Findings of the study overall: After each seasonal influenza vaccination, few new T cells are recruited, the authors suggested.

TCRdb reprocessed the RT-PCR reads with MiXCR, giving one entry per CDR3 protein. The top ten clones hold under 15% of a sample with fewer than 600,000 distinct CDR3 sequences, around 7.9% of them seen once. This CDR3 spans 15 amino acids. Germline assignment: CDR1 LGHDT and CDR2 YNNKEL (reference sequence). V shed 1 base, J shed 7 bases, and the junction held 6 bases outside the gene matches. The chain links TRBV3-1 to TRBJ2-1; 8 bases are shared with TRBD2. This TCR derives from a man aged 50-75 years who received an inactivated influenza vaccine. The sequencing used PBMCs from blood, collected approximately 25 months after vaccination. The CDR3 protein is CASSQGSGIGNEQFF. The CDR3 DNA follows: TGTGCCAGCAGCCAAGGTAGCGGGATCGGGAATGAGCAGTTCTTC.